This T cell receptor (beta chain) was recorded in a study of shared clonotypes between healthy human individuals (dated by TCRdb to 2018 to 2021). About the full investigation: The cohort included three men and a couple of women between 18 and 49 years of age. Per donor, three plates each were used for CD4 naive and CD4 memory, two for CD8 naive, and one for CD8 memory. The study deeply sequenced blood TCR repertoires of about 5 healthy adults to estimate repertoire size and the extent of clonotype sharing between individuals. To increase sequencing depth and limit assay-specific biases, TCR repertoire library preparation and sequencing were carried out by different laboratories using diverse techniques. Between about 0.85 and 9.5 billion PBMCs per donor were obtained by leukapheresis.

The paper's findings and limits, for the study overall: Across four donors, roughly 5% of naive CD4, approximately 3.6% of naive CD8, under 2.5% of memory CD4, and roughly 0.41% of memory CD8 clonotypes were shared. The small number of donors limited the genetic and exposure-history diversity represented. Pairwise subsampling led to the expectation that sequencing depth would affect the degree of clonotype sharing among donors. Rarefaction of sorted-subset datasets indicated incomplete sequencing despite the large sequencing depth. Naive subsets generally had larger estimated clonotype richness than memory subsets did. Sampling was restricted to blood, and TCR repertoires in tissues likely differ from the TCR repertoires found in blood. Compared with non-shared clonotypes, clonotypes shared by all four sorted-subset donors had higher generation probabilities.

Based on the germline V gene, the CDR1 and CDR2 sequences are SGHDT and YYEEEE. Relative to germline, V is missing 2 bases and J is missing 0 bases, with 4 bases of the junction outside any gene match. The CDR3 runs 16 amino acids, cysteine and phenylalanine included. Of the read, only the CDR3 DNA is kept; its 48 bases are in frame from base 1. Of note for this clone: The antigen it binds to is not known. One base away there is no much larger clone; base qualities are not given.

Using the deep immunoSEQ assay, TCR CDR3 regions were amplified from genomic DNA by multiplex PCR. Extracted genomic DNA from each cell subset was spread evenly across all wells of several immunoSEQ 96-well plates, with each plate serving as a replicate. Each replicate PCR for sorted subsets received approximately 200 ng genomic DNA, equal to 28,000 or so T cell genomes. Purified libraries were quantified with a Qubit 3.0 fluorometer, sized on a Bioanalyzer 2100, and re-quantified with the KAPA Library Quantification kit. Every immunoSEQ 96-well plate was sequenced on a separate single-read 150-cycle Illumina NextSeq 550 flow cell. Under the source paper's analysis protocol: The immunoSEQ output contained only junctional sequences without quality scores, so filtering could not match that applied to full-length reads. Sequences were annotated with PyIR, a Python wrapper for IgBLAST v1.9, and V/J genes and CDR3 were assigned using IMGT germline references. Reads with weak V/J assignments (E-value above 1e-6), missing CDR3, stop codons, out-of-frame junctions, or ambiguous translated residues were removed. V3J clonotypes were defined by identical inferred V gene, J gene, and CDR3 amino acid sequence. Percentage overlap between repertoires was calculated by dividing the number of shared unique clonotypes by the size of the smaller repertoire. RTK rarefaction, the Chao1 estimator, and Recon v2.1 estimates of unobserved clonotypes were used to assess repertoire richness. For all TCRbeta clonotypes obtained by the gDNA method from several donors, generation probabilities were computed with OLGA. TCRdb limited this immuneACCESS table to in-frame rearrangements with V and J called. A share of clones is missing; checked studies link under half to unresolved V genes, and the rest is unexplained. Clonal size and the V and J genes are those of that table, whereas D and trimming came from the DNA. Counted in this sample were roughly 2.5 million clones; around 94% of them appeared once. Around 0.15% of the sample lies in the top ten.

The donors were healthy, HIV-negative adults who had no recently reported acute infections or vaccinations. Only Caucasian adults living in Nashville, Tennessee, USA were represented among the donors. Magnetic negative selection was used to enrich CD4+ T cells, after which naive cells were positively selected on CD45RA and the negative fraction became the memory subset. Blood was collected by leukapheresis, and PBMCs were isolated by Ficoll-Histopaque density gradient centrifugation and then cryopreserved in liquid nitrogen vapor phase. Analytical flow cytometry was used to check the purity and quantity of every magnetically sorted T cell population. From each sorted fraction, genomic DNA was isolated and quantified by UV absorbance on a Nanodrop 2000c.

Here the chain combines TRBV5-6 and TRBJ2-3, with 9 junctional bases fitting TRBD1. Sequencing was performed on naive CD4+ T cells sorted from blood. This specimen's cell subset or site label, per the study, means: CD45RA+ positively selected. The sequence derives from a man aged 18 to 30 in good health. Read as DNA, the sequence is TGTGCCAGCAGCTTCGACAGGGGGATTAGCACAGATACGCAGTATTTT. It translates as CASSFDRGISTDTQYF.